This T cell receptor (beta chain) was sequenced during a study of glioma-infiltrating T cells after dendritic cell vaccination. Study context: Dendritic cell vaccine was injected intradermally three times, biweekly.

TCRB CDR3 was amplified from 2 ug genomic DNA or less. The PCR used 60 V beta and 13 J beta primers. TCRdb's copy holds only in-frame clones and misses some; the assay was immunoSEQ multiplex PCR. Here the sample spans 90,000 to 140,000 clones, 90% being singletons. The ends were cut back, 3 bases at V and 4 bases at J, with 3 bases in the middle. The CDR3 is made up of 11 amino acids. Germline loops: CDR1 LNHDA, CDR2 SQIVND (reference sequence). Described time point: after dendritic cell vaccination, including at tumor progression/relapse. The chain is built from TRBV19 and TRBJ2-5; D gene unclear. This TCR was recovered from a human donor with glioblastoma. The input for sequencing was blood, taken after dendritic cell vaccination. The CDR3 sequence: CASSMAETQYF. DNA for the CDR3: TGTGCCAGTAGTATGGCAGAGACCCAGTACTTC.